This T cell receptor beta chain comes out of a study of T cells in Graves' hyperthyroidism and ophthalmopathy. This clonotype has a handful of counts. Fresh 10 ml peripheral blood yielded PBMCs. Researchers took RNA transcripts and amplified the TCR beta CDR3 regions from them. The HTBI set primed first-round TCR CDR3 RT-PCR. TCRdb fed the multiplex PCR reads into MiXCR, producing one record per CDR3 protein. The sample lists around 600,000 distinct CDR3 sequences, about a sixth seen once, with under 7.5% in the top ten. CDR1 and CDR2 (germline): SQVTM, ANQGSEA. V gave up 6 bases and J gave up 8 bases; unmatched junction bases: 4. This CDR3 has 11 residues.

Sequencing was done on a sample of blood. The sequence was collected from a woman aged 30 to 39 with Graves' hyperthyroidism. This rearrangement joins TRBV29-1 to TRBJ2-1, with 7 positions matching TRBD2. CDR3: CSVSGGHEQFF. The CDR3 coding sequence is TGCAGCGTGTCGGGAGGACATGAGCAGTTCTTC.